This entry describes one T cell receptor beta chain. Hyperthyroidism in these 18- to 65-year-old patients was newly diagnosed, lasting under 2 months. What supplied the PBMCs was roughly 9.7 ml of fresh peripheral blood. The CDR3 has 12 amino acids. The germline V and J ends were trimmed by 7 bases and 5 bases, with 8 bases remaining between them. CDR1 is MNHNS, CDR2 SASEGT, per germline. CDR3 regions of TCR beta were amplified from RNA transcripts. HTBI primers primed a first-round RT-PCR, and a second-round multiplex PCR followed. TCRdb redid the calling of the multiplex PCR reads with MiXCR, one entry per CDR3 protein. The data contain hundreds of thousands of distinct CDR3 sequences, around a fifth of them singletons. This entry is derived from a study of Graves' ophthalmopathy and Graves' hyperthyroidism.

Sequences were obtained from peripheral blood. The source is a woman younger than 30 with stable Graves' hyperthyroidism. The chain links TRBV6-1 to TRBJ2-2; no firm D call. CDR3 sequence (DNA): TGTGCCAGCAACCATGGGACCGGGGAGCTGTTTTTT. This encodes CASNHGTGELFF.